The entry that follows covers one T cell receptor (beta chain) sequence. Its antigen is undetermined. Data came from immunoSEQ multiplex PCR; TCRdb stores just in-frame clones and leaves some out. The table lists approximately 90,000 clones, 88% of them singletons, with 3.5% to 4.5% in the top ten. The record originates from a study of identifying expanded T cells in peripheral blood. General observations from the study: Differentially abundant clones: about 1.2 between replicates, about 15 at roughly 15 days, under 25 at four. Two-week clone count variance significantly increased as total template count grew.

This receptor was obtained from a person aged 18 to 70 in good health. Sequencing used blood.

Here the CDR3 DNA reads TGTGCCAGTAGTATAGATCGGCAGGGAGGAGGCTACACCTTC. Translating it yields CASSIDRQGGGYTF. V gene TRBV19 combines with J gene TRBJ1-2, with D perhaps matching TRBD1 (5 bases). CDR1 LNHDA and CDR2 SQIVND come from the germline V gene (reference sequence). CDR3 length equals 14 residues. V was pared by 0 bases and J by 8 bases, with 13 bases between.